Listed below are T cell receptor beta chains from one sample, sequenced in a study of blood T cells in healthy people across ages. TCRdb re-derived calls from the 5' RACE reads in MiXCR, one entry per CDR3 protein. The sample gives about 1 million distinct CDR3 sequences, about 23% of which show up once; 0.75% is in the top ten. These same data were also listed under a study on T cells of mothers and their children.

Sequenced material: blood. These receptors were collected from a girl aged 2-9 years in good health. Each CDR3 is given with its conserved first and last residue. Each record gives: D gene, clone size, V gene, J gene, CDR3 DNA, CDR3 protein. The D gene is left open where the match is weak. The listing skips clone size in some rows; elsewhere it reads once, few, many or a size class.

d_call: NA
clone_size: few
v_call: TRBV6-4
j_call: TRBJ2-2
cdr3_nt: TGTGCCAGCAGCGTTACGCCTTCTACCGCCGGGGAGCTGTTTTTT
cdr3_aa: CASSVTPSTAGELFF

d_call: TRBD2
clone_size: few
v_call: TRBV7-2
j_call: TRBJ2-7
cdr3_nt: TGTGCCAGCAGTCCCGGGGGGGCCCTGGAGCAGTACTTC
cdr3_aa: CASSPGGALEQYF

d_call: TRBD1
clone_size: NA
v_call: TRBV10-3
j_call: TRBJ2-7
cdr3_nt: TGTGCCATCAGGTCTACCGGGACAGAGCACGAGCAGTACTTC
cdr3_aa: CAIRSTGTEHEQYF

d_call: TRBD2
clone_size: NA
v_call: TRBV7-3
j_call: TRBJ2-1
cdr3_nt: TGTGCCAGCAGCTTACTGGGGGGGGGTTTCGATGAGCAGTTCTTC
cdr3_aa: CASSLLGGGFDEQFF

d_call: NA
clone_size: few
v_call: TRBV6-2/TRBV6-3
j_call: TRBJ2-7
cdr3_nt: TGTGCCAGCAGTTACTCCATTTCCACGGGGGAGCAGTACTTC
cdr3_aa: CASSYSISTGEQYF

d_call: TRBD2
clone_size: few
v_call: TRBV6-5
j_call: TRBJ2-7
cdr3_nt: TGTGCCAGCACCCAAGGACTAGCGGGCAACTCCTACGAGCAGTACTTC
cdr3_aa: CASTQGLAGNSYEQYF

d_call: NA
clone_size: NA
v_call: TRBV12-3/TRBV12-4
j_call: TRBJ2-3
cdr3_nt: TGTGCCAGCAGCCCCCAGGGAGTCCGCACAGATACGCAGTATTTT
cdr3_aa: CASSPQGVRTDTQYF

d_call: TRBD1
clone_size: few
v_call: TRBV28
j_call: TRBJ2-7
cdr3_nt: TGTGCCAGCAGTTCCGGGACAGAAGGCTACGAGCAGTACTTC
cdr3_aa: CASSSGTEGYEQYF

d_call: TRBD2
clone_size: NA
v_call: TRBV20-1
j_call: TRBJ2-1
cdr3_nt: TGCAGTGCCAGGACTAGCGGGAGGACCGACAATGAGCAGTTCTTC
cdr3_aa: CSARTSGRTDNEQFF

d_call: TRBD2
clone_size: NA
v_call: TRBV7-2
j_call: TRBJ2-5
cdr3_nt: TGTGCCAGCAGCTTAGGCGGGGGGGCCGAGGAGACCCAGTACTTC
cdr3_aa: CASSLGGGAEETQYF

d_call: TRBD1
clone_size: few
v_call: TRBV7-2
j_call: TRBJ1-2
cdr3_nt: TGTGCCAGCAGCTTATATGCCGGGACAGGGTCTTTTGGCTACACCTTC
cdr3_aa: CASSLYAGTGSFGYTF

d_call: TRBD2
clone_size: many
v_call: TRBV4-2
j_call: TRBJ2-5
cdr3_nt: TGTGCCAGCAGCCCGAGCGGGGGCCAAGAGACCCAGTACTTC
cdr3_aa: CASSPSGGQETQYF

d_call: NA
clone_size: many
v_call: TRBV24-1
j_call: TRBJ2-1
cdr3_nt: TGTGCCACCTTAGGCGACAATGAGCAGTTCTTC
cdr3_aa: CATLGDNEQFF

d_call: NA
clone_size: NA
v_call: TRBV12-3/TRBV12-4
j_call: TRBJ1-2
cdr3_nt: TGTGCCAGCAGTTCCGGACCGGTGGGCTACACCTTC
cdr3_aa: CASSSGPVGYTF

d_call: TRBD1
clone_size: NA
v_call: TRBV7-2
j_call: TRBJ2-1
cdr3_nt: TGTGCCAGCAGCTCGCAGACAGGGGGGTACAATGAGCAGTTCTTC
cdr3_aa: CASSSQTGGYNEQFF

d_call: TRBD1
clone_size: NA
v_call: TRBV7-2
j_call: TRBJ1-5
cdr3_nt: TGTGCCAGCAGTCATCGCGCAGGGGGCATTCAGCCCCAGCATTTT
cdr3_aa: CASSHRAGGIQPQHF

d_call: NA
clone_size: few
v_call: TRBV4-3
j_call: TRBJ2-1
cdr3_nt: TGCGCCAGCAGCCAAGGTTTCAATGAGCAGTTCTTC
cdr3_aa: CASSQGFNEQFF

d_call: NA
clone_size: NA
v_call: TRBV11-2
j_call: TRBJ2-5
cdr3_nt: TGTGCCAGCAGCTTATGGGCGGCCTACCAAGAGACCCAGTACTTC
cdr3_aa: CASSLWAAYQETQYF

d_call: NA
clone_size: NA
v_call: TRBV27
j_call: TRBJ2-7
cdr3_nt: TGTGCCAGCAGTACCTACCGTAGCGAGTACTCCTACGAGCAGTACTTC
cdr3_aa: CASSTYRSEYSYEQYF

d_call: NA
clone_size: NA
v_call: TRBV6-1
j_call: TRBJ1-2
cdr3_nt: TGTGCCAGCAGGGAACAGGGAACCTCTGCCTATGGCTACACCTTC
cdr3_aa: CASREQGTSAYGYTF

d_call: NA
clone_size: few
v_call: TRBV11-2
j_call: TRBJ1-1
cdr3_nt: TGTGCCAGCACGTACTCCTCGGGGGGAACTGAAGCTTTCTTT
cdr3_aa: CASTYSSGGTEAFF

d_call: NA
clone_size: many
v_call: TRBV9
j_call: TRBJ2-5
cdr3_nt: TGTGCCAGCAGCGTAGGAACGGGAGTAGAGACCCAGTACTTC
cdr3_aa: CASSVGTGVETQYF

d_call: NA
clone_size: few
v_call: TRBV12-3/TRBV12-4
j_call: TRBJ1-1
cdr3_nt: TGTGCCAGCAGTCCAGGGTATTCTGAAGCTTTCTTT
cdr3_aa: CASSPGYSEAFF

d_call: NA
clone_size: NA
v_call: TRBV7-8
j_call: TRBJ2-5
cdr3_nt: TGTGCCAGCAGTTTAAGAGAACACTGGAGCTTC
cdr3_aa: CASSLREHWSF

d_call: TRBD2
clone_size: NA
v_call: TRBV20-1
j_call: TRBJ2-1
cdr3_nt: TGCAGTGCTAGAGACATAGCGGGGGACAACAATGAGCAGTTCTTC
cdr3_aa: CSARDIAGDNNEQFF

d_call: TRBD2
clone_size: few
v_call: TRBV7-9
j_call: TRBJ2-7
cdr3_nt: TGTGCCAGCAGCTTCCCAGCGGGGGGTCACGAGCAGTACTTC
cdr3_aa: CASSFPAGGHEQYF

d_call: NA
clone_size: NA
v_call: TRBV7-8
j_call: TRBJ1-3
cdr3_nt: TGTGCCAGCAGCTTGTCCGACGGAAGGGGCACCATATATTTT
cdr3_aa: CASSLSDGRGTIYF

d_call: TRBD2
clone_size: NA
v_call: TRBV5-1
j_call: TRBJ2-5
cdr3_nt: TGCGCCAGCAGCTTTGGTCGGGAGGCGGGAGAGACCCAGTACTTC
cdr3_aa: CASSFGREAGETQYF

d_call: NA
clone_size: few
v_call: TRBV5-1
j_call: TRBJ1-3
cdr3_nt: TGCGCCAGCAGTGCAGGGCCCGGAAACACCATATATTTT
cdr3_aa: CASSAGPGNTIYF

d_call: NA
clone_size: few
v_call: TRBV27
j_call: TRBJ2-2
cdr3_nt: TGTGCCAGCGGACCTTTCCTCCCGAACACCGGGGAGCTGTTTTTT
cdr3_aa: CASGPFLPNTGELFF

d_call: NA
clone_size: few
v_call: TRBV28
j_call: TRBJ2-1
cdr3_nt: TGTGCCAGCAGCTCCGGGACGGCGACCTACGGCGATGAGCAGTTCTTC
cdr3_aa: CASSSGTATYGDEQFF

d_call: NA
clone_size: NA
v_call: TRBV7-2
j_call: TRBJ2-7
cdr3_nt: TGTGCCAGCAGCCTGTTACAGGGTGTGCTGGACGAGCAGTACTTC
cdr3_aa: CASSLLQGVLDEQYF

d_call: NA
clone_size: NA
v_call: TRBV12-3/TRBV12-4
j_call: TRBJ1-2
cdr3_nt: TGTGCCAGCAGTTTAGGGGGGACTCAGTATGGCTACACCTTC
cdr3_aa: CASSLGGTQYGYTF

d_call: TRBD1
clone_size: NA
v_call: TRBV25-1
j_call: TRBJ1-2
cdr3_nt: TGTGCCAGCCTGGGACAGACCCGATTATACTATGGCTACACCTTC
cdr3_aa: CASLGQTRLYYGYTF

d_call: NA
clone_size: NA
v_call: TRBV14
j_call: TRBJ2-3
cdr3_nt: TGTGCCAGCAGCCACACAGGGAATTCGGTGAATACGCAGTATTTT
cdr3_aa: CASSHTGNSVNTQYF

d_call: NA
clone_size: NA
v_call: TRBV20-1
j_call: TRBJ1-6
cdr3_nt: TGCAGTGCTAGACCGGGACCTTCGTATTCACCCCTCCACTTT
cdr3_aa: CSARPGPSYSPLHF

d_call: NA
clone_size: NA
v_call: TRBV27
j_call: TRBJ2-1
cdr3_nt: TGTGCCAGCAGTCCCAAACTAGGTTGGGCCCTCAACAATGAGCAGTTCTTC
cdr3_aa: CASSPKLGWALNNEQFF

d_call: TRBD1
clone_size: NA
v_call: TRBV20-1
j_call: TRBJ1-2
cdr3_nt: TGCAGTGCGGAGGACAGGGGGCGAGGGGGCTACACCTTC
cdr3_aa: CSAEDRGRGGYTF

d_call: TRBD1
clone_size: few
v_call: TRBV13
j_call: TRBJ2-7
cdr3_nt: TGTGCCAGCAGCTTAGTTTCATCGGACAGGGGGCTCGAGCAGTACTTC
cdr3_aa: CASSLVSSDRGLEQYF